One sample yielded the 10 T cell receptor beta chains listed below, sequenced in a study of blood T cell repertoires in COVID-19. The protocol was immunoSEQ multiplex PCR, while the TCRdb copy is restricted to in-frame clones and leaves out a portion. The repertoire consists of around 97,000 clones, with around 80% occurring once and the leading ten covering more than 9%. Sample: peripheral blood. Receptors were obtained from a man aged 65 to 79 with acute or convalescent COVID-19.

DNA for the CDR3: TGTGCCAGCAGCTCCGGGACAGGGGGGGACTACGAGCAGTACTTC. This encodes CASSSGTGGDYEQYF. This chain uses TRBV6-2 or TRBV6-3 with TRBJ2-7, with TRBD1 matching over 11 bases. The CDR3 is 15 amino acids. The junction had 7 bases not matched to a gene; V was cut back by 6 bases and J by 3 bases. The germline CDR1 and CDR2 sequences are MNHEY and SVGEGT.

The CDR3 DNA reads as TGTGCCAGCCAGGATGGCGGGGGGCCCTACGAGCAGTACTTC. Its translation: CASQDGGGPYEQYF. V usage is TRBV28 and J usage is TRBJ2-7, with 8 nucleotides matching TRBD2. V was pared by 8 bases and J by 2 bases, with 8 bases of the junction left unmatched. CDR1 and CDR2 (germline): MDHEN, SYDVKM. There are 14 residues in the CDR3.

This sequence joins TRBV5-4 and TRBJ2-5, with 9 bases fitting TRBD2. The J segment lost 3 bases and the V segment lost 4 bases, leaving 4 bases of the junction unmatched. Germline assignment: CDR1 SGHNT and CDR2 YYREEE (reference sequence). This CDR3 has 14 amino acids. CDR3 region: CASSIRTSEETQYF. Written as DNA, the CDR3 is TGTGCCAGCAGCATTCGGACTAGCGAAGAGACCCAGTACTTC.

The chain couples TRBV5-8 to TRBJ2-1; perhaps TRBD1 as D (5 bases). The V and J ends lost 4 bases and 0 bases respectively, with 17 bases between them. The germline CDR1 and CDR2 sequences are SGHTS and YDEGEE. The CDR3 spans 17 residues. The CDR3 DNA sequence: TGTGCCAGCAGCGTGACAGTTTTCGTCGCCTCCTACAATGAGCAGTTCTTC. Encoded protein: CASSVTVFVASYNEQFF.

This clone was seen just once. CDR3 protein: CASSHRDGGHTEAFF. CDR3 DNA: TGTGCCAGCAGCCACCGAGACGGAGGACACACTGAAGCTTTCTTT. V is TRBV3-1 (or the pseudogene TRBV3-2) and J is TRBJ1-1; D not certain. Trimming took off 3 bases at V and 3 bases at J, with 14 bases between the two ends. This CDR3 comprises 15 residues. Germline V CDR1 and CDR2: LGHDT, YNNKEL (reference sequence).

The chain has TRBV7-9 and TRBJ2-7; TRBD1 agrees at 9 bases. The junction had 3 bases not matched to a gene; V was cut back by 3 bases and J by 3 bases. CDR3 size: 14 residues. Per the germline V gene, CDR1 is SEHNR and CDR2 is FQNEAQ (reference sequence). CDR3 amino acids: CASSLGTGNYEQYF. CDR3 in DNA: TGTGCCAGCAGCTTGGGGACAGGGAACTACGAGCAGTACTTC.

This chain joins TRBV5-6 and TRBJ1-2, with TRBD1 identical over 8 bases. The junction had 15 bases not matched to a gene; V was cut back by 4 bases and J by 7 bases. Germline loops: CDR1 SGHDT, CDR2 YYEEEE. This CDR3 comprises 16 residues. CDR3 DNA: TGTGCCAGCAGCCCCGCCCCGGGACAGGTTTCGGGTGGCTACACCTTC. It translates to CASSPAPGQVSGGYTF.

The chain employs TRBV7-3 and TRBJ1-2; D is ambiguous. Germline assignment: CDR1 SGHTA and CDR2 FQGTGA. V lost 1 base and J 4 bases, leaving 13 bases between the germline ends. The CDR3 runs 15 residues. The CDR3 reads CASSLIREGSYGYTF. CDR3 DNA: TGTGCCAGCAGCTTAATAAGAGAGGGCTCCTATGGCTACACCTTC.

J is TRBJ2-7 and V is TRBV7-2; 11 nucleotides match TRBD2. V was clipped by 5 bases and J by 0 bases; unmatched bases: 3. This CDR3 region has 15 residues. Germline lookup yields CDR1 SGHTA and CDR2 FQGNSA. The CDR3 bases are TGTGCCAGCAGCCCGGGACTAGCGGCCTCCTACGAGCAGTACTTC. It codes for CASSPGLAASYEQYF. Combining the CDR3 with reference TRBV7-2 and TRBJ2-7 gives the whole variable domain GAGVSQSPSNKVTEKGKDVELRCDPISGHTALYWYRQSLGQGLEFLIYFQGNSAPDKSGLPSDRFSAERTGGSVSTLTIQRTQQEDSAVYLCASSPGLAASYEQYFGPGTRLTVT.

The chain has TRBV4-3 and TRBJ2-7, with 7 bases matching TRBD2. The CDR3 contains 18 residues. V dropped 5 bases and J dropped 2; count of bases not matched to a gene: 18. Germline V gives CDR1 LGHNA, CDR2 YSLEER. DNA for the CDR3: TGCGCCAGCAGCTCGAACTACCGGGACTACATTCGGCCCTACGAGCAGTACTTC. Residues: CASSSNYRDYIRPYEQYF.